The present T cell receptor beta chain was sequenced within a study of Ad26.COV2.S vaccination and SARS-CoV-2 variants. V lost 5 bases to trimming and J lost 2 bases, with 4 bases between them. The CDR3 covers 12 residues. The germline gives CDR1 SEHNR, CDR2 FQNEAQ (reference sequence). The sample holds a few counts of this clone. Its antigen is unknown. Assay: immunoSEQ multiplex PCR; the TCRdb copy retains only in-frame clones and omits some. In the table there are tens of thousands of clones, approximately 77% of which are singletons. Study-wide points: Comparable non-spike TCR breadth was observed in vaccine and placebo recipients.

This specimen was peripheral blood, taken after recovery from COVID-19. This TCR was recovered from a human donor who had recovered from COVID-19. The J gene is TRBJ1-5, the V gene TRBV7-9, with no clear D. The CDR3 spells CASSRGNQPQHF. In DNA, the CDR3 is TGTGCCAGCAGCCGAGGCAATCAGCCCCAGCATTTT.